The sequence of this T cell receptor beta chain was determined in a study of OX40 agonist ivuxolimab in advanced cancers. Turning to the overall study: Ivuxolimab, which targeted the costimulatory receptor OX40 (CD134), was an agonistic, fully human IgG2 monoclonal antibody. Intravenous ivuxolimab was administered to patients every 2 weeks at six dose levels: 0.01, 0.1, 0.3, 1.5, 3 and 10 mg/kg. Three dose-escalation patients achieved partial responses, one with hepatocellular carcinoma and two with cutaneous melanoma. A male proportion of under 85% and a mean age of 60 years, ranging from roughly 20 to 80, were recorded for the dose-escalation cohort. Prior anti-PD-1, anti-PD-L1 or anti-CTLA-4 therapy was permitted, and about two fifths of dose-escalation patients had received checkpoint inhibitors. The purpose of peripheral TCRbeta sequencing was to test whether ivuxolimab changed TCR sequence diversity and led to clonal T-cell expansion. Of the roughly 53 patients in dose escalation, some 20 had hepatocellular carcinoma, about 15 had melanoma, 9 had renal cell carcinoma and 9 had head and neck cancer. The monotherapy dose-escalation portion (N ≈ 50 patients) of the phase I ivuxolimab trial is reported in the paper.

Broad study findings and their caveats: In the 0.1-3.0 mg/kg groups, partial responders had among the lowest normalized peripheral clonal expansion, particularly in CD8+ T cells. Low levels of normalized T-cell clonal expansion were also seen in some nonresponding patients. At doses of 0.1 to 3.0 mg/kg, clonal expansion of both CD4+ and CD8+ blood T cells was observed from baseline to week 6. The antigen specificity of the clonally expanded peripheral T cells was not determined. After ivuxolimab, CD8+ T cells had more expanded clones than CD4+ T cells on average.

Patients with autoimmune disease history or receiving systemic immunosuppression were excluded from the trial. Peripheral blood for TCR sequencing was collected from all dose cohorts at baseline, on cycle 4 day 1, and on cycle 7 day 1. The samples were drawn from a first-in-human, open-label, multicenter phase I dose-escalation trial of ivuxolimab. Adults with locally advanced or metastatic head and neck squamous cell, hepatocellular, melanoma or renal cell carcinoma were enrolled in the trial. CD4+ and CD8+ T cells were sorted separately from peripheral blood before TCR sequencing. To sequence the TCRbeta CDR3 region, genomic DNA was isolated from the sorted cells. The immunoSEQ Assay was used to sequence the TCRbeta CDR3 regions. What TCRdb holds here is the immuneACCESS table cut down to in-frame rearrangements. Part of the clones is not present; checked against another copy, under half of the missing clones reflect an unresolved V gene, and the others are unexplained. The sample has over 85,000 clones on record, around 84% of them singletons. The ten biggest clones cover roughly 1.1% of the sample.

Turning to this clone: Its antigen is still unknown. Per-base qualities were not stored, and no clone one base away is much larger.

Material: CD4+ or CD8+ T cells sorted from blood, obtained in a trial of the OX40 agonist ivuxolimab. This clonotype was sampled from an adult with an advanced solid tumor such as melanoma, head and neck, liver or kidney cancer.

The nucleotide sequence is TGCGCCAGCAGTGAGTCTAGCGGGCCCACAGATACGCAGTATTTT. Translated, this is CASSESSGPTDTQYF. Rearrangement joined TRBV10-1 to TRBJ2-3; the central 7 bases match TRBD2. The CDR3 numbers 15 residues from cysteine through phenylalanine. Only CDR3 DNA is held: 45 bases, read in frame from base 1. The germline V gene (reference sequence) specifies WNHNN as CDR1 and SYGVQD as CDR2. Relative to germline, V is missing 0 bases and J is missing 2 bases, with 2 bases of the junction outside any gene match.